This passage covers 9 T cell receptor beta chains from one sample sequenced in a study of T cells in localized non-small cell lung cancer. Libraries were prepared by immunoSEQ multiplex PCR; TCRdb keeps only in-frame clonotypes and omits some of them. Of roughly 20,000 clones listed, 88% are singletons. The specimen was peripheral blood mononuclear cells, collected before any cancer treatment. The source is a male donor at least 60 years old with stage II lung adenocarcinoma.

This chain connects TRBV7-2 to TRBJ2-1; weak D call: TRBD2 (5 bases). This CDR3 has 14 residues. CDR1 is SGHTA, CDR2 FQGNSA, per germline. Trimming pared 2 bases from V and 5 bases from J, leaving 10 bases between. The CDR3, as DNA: TGTGCCAGCAGCTTATACGGGAATGACAATGAGCAGTTCTTC. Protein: CASSLYGNDNEQFF.

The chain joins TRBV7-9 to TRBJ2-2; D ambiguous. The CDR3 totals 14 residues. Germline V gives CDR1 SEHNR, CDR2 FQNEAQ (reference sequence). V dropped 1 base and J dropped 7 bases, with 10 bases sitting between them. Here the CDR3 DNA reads TGTGCCAGCAGCTTAGTAGTTTCGTACGGGGAGCTGTTTTTT. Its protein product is CASSLVVSYGELFF.

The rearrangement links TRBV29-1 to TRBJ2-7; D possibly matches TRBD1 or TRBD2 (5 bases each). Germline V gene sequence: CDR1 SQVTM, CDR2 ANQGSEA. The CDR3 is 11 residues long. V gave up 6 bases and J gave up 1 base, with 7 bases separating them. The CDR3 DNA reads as TGCAGCGTCGGGACGTCCTACGAGCAGTACTTC. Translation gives CSVGTSYEQYF.

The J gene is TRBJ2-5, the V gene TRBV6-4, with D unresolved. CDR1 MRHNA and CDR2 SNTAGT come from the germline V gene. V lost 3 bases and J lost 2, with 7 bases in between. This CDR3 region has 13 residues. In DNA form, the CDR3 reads TGTGCCAGCAGTGAGAACAGTCAAGAGACCCAGTACTTC. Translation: CASSENSQETQYF.

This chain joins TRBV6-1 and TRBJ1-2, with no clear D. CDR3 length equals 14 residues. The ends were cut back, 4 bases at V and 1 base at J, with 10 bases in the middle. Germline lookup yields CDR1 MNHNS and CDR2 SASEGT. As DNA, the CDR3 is TGTGCCAGCAGTGGGGGTATAGTTAACTATGGCTACACCTTC. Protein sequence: CASSGGIVNYGYTF.

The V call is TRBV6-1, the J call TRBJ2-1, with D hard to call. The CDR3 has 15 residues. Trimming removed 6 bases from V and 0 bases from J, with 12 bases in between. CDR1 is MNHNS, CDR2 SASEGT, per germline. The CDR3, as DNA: TGTGCCAGCAGATTCTCGACAAACTCCTACAATGAGCAGTTCTTC. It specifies CASRFSTNSYNEQFF.

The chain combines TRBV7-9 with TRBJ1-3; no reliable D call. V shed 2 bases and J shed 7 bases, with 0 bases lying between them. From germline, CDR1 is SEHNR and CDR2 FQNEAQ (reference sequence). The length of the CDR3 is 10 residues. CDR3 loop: CASSLNTIYF. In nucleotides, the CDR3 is TGTGCCAGCAGCTTAAACACCATATATTTT. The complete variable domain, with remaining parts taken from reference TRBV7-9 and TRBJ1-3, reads DTGVSQNPRHKITKRGQNVTFRCDPISEHNRLYWYRQTLGQGPEFLTYFQNEAQLEKSRLLSDRFSAERPKGSFSTLEIQRTEQGDSAMYLCASSLNTIYFGEGSWLTVV.

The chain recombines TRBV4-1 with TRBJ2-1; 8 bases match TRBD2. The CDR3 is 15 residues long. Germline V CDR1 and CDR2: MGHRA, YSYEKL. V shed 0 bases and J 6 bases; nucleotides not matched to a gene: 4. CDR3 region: CASSQDVGRANEQFF. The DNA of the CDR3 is TGCGCCAGCAGCCAAGACGTCGGGAGGGCCAATGAGCAGTTCTTC.

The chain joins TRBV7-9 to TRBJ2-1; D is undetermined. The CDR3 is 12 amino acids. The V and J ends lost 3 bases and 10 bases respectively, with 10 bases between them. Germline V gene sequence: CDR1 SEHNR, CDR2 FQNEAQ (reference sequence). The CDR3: CASSFPPREQFF. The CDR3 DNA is TGTGCCAGCAGCTTCCCTCCCCGGGAGCAGTTCTTC.